Listed here is a single T cell receptor delta chain. Its cognate antigen is unknown. This probably arose from a read error, given a far larger clone one base away. At the DNA level, this CDR3 is encoded by other sequences in the same sample as well. The sample comes from a study of γδ T cells in repeated Plasmodium falciparum infection. Study observations and caveats: Vgamma9/Vdelta2+ T cells showed a stable polyclonal repertoire with shared TCRgamma sequences. Vdelta2-negative gammadelta repertoires, largely Vdelta1+, seemingly showed infection-driven waves of new clonal selection.

TCRdb re-called the multiplex PCR reads through CATT. The sample has over 45,000 delta-chain clones; over 1.5% are singletons. The CDR3 consists of 21 residues. The trim removed 3 bases at V and 1 base at J, leaving 17 bases unmatched. Germline V gives CDR1 TSWWSYY, CDR2 QGS. Flow sorting of PBMC yielded separate Vgamma9/Vdelta2+ and Vdelta2-negative gammadelta T cell populations for bulk repertoire analysis. The clonotype originates from a pool of human donors (malaria-infected and uninfected, not separated). The chain uses TRDV1 and TRDJ1, with TRDD3 identical over 13 bases. TCRdb does not report a J gene; here it was assigned by matching the DNA to germline references. The sequenced sample was gamma-delta T cells from blood. The CDR3 region has the DNA TGTGCTCTTGGGGAGTTCAGACCCAGGTACTGGGGGATACGGGGCACCGATAAACTCATCTTT. Encoded protein: CALGEFRPRYWGIRGTDKLIF.